The rows below give T cell receptor beta chains drawn from one sample of a study of shared clonotypes between healthy human individuals. The protocol was immunoSEQ multiplex PCR, while the TCRdb copy is restricted to in-frame clones and leaves out a portion. The sample records more than 1.2 million clones, around 98.5% being singletons. What was sequenced was naive CD4+ T cells sorted from blood. These receptors originate from a man in his thirties or forties in good health. Each CDR3 is given with its conserved first and last residue. Fields, in order: V gene, clone size, J gene, D gene, CDR3 DNA, CDR3 protein. A D gene is named only where the DNA matches it firmly. Some rows have no size entry. The others give once, few or many, or a class for an expanded clone.

>TRBV5-1|NA|TRBJ2-3|TRBD2
TGCGCCAGCAGCTCGACTAGCAAAAACCGGGATACGCAGTATTTT
CASSSTSKNRDTQYF
>TRBV19|NA|TRBJ2-1|NA
TGTGCCAGTAGTGGACAGAGGATCTTCTACAATGAGCAGTTCTTC
CASSGQRIFYNEQFF
>TRBV18|once|TRBJ2-7|NA
TGTGCCAGCTCACCACGGACTGGACCCTACGAGCAGTACTTC
CASSPRTGPYEQYF
>TRBV7-2|NA|TRBJ2-1|TRBD1
TGTGCCAGCAGCCTAGGCTGGGACAGGGCGATCGATGAGCAGTTCTTC
CASSLGWDRAIDEQFF
>TRBV2|NA|TRBJ2-3|TRBD2
TGTGCCAGCACCAGACTAGCGGGAGGGCTGGATACGCAGTATTTT
CASTRLAGGLDTQYF
>TRBV5-5|NA|TRBJ2-3|TRBD2
TGTGCCAGCAGCTTATCTCTAGCGGGCACAGATACGCAGTATTTT
CASSLSLAGTDTQYF
>TRBV7-8|once|TRBJ2-3|TRBD2
TGTGCCAGCAGTTCGAGACTAGCGGGAGCAACAGATACGCAGTATTTT
CASSSRLAGATDTQYF
>TRBV9|NA|TRBJ2-1|NA
TGTGCCAGCAGCTCACAGCCCCGGGCCCGAACGGGCGATGAGCAGTTCTTC
CASSSQPRARTGDEQFF
>TRBV28|NA|TRBJ2-7|NA
TGTGCCAGCAGTTCTAGGTTCCCCATCGAGCAGTACTTC
CASSSRFPIEQYF
>TRBV10-3|NA|TRBJ2-3|NA
TGTGCCATCAGTGACGGGACGGGAGAGGTTACGCAGTATTTT
CAISDGTGEVTQYF
>TRBV11-2|once|TRBJ1-1|NA
TGTGCCAGCAGCCCGGGACCAACAAACACTGAAGCTTTCTTT
CASSPGPTNTEAFF
>TRBV5-8|NA|TRBJ2-7|NA
TGTGCCAGCAGCTTGGGATGGGCCGAGCAGTACTTC
CASSLGWAEQYF
>TRBV28|NA|TRBJ1-2|NA
TGTGCCAGCACCCTAGGGTTAAGCTATGGCTACACCTTC
CASTLGLSYGYTF
>TRBV18|NA|TRBJ2-6|NA
TGTGCCAGCTCACCACAAGGTCCGGGGGGGGCCAACGTCCTGACTTTC
CASSPQGPGGANVLTF
>TRBV19|NA|TRBJ2-3|NA
TGTGCCAGTAGACTTCATCGCGGGATTGCAGATACGCAGTATTTT
CASRLHRGIADTQYF
>TRBV5-1|NA|TRBJ2-7|TRBD1
TGCGCCAGCAGCTGGTCGACAGGGGAACCCTACGAGCAGTACTTC
CASSWSTGEPYEQYF
>TRBV6-5|NA|TRBJ2-1|TRBD2
TGTGCCAGCAGCCTAGCGGGGGACCGATACAATGAGCAGTTCTTC
CASSLAGDRYNEQFF
>TRBV28|NA|TRBJ1-1|NA
TGTGCCAGCAGTTTCGCGGGGGGAAACACTGAAGCTTTCTTT
CASSFAGGNTEAFF
>TRBV10-2|NA|TRBJ2-7|TRBD2
TGCGCCAGCAGAGCTGGGACTAGCGGGAGCTTTGAGCAGTACTTC
CASRAGTSGSFEQYF
>TRBV6-5|NA|TRBJ2-7|NA
TGTGCCAGCAGTAGTCCGGGACCTGCCTACGAGCAGTACTTC
CASSSPGPAYEQYF
>TRBV5-4|once|TRBJ1-1|NA
TGTGCCAGCAGCAGGTGGGGCGCTGAAGCTTTCTTT
CASSRWGAEAFF
>TRBV28|NA|TRBJ2-7|NA
TGTGCCAGCAGTCTAGTGGACCGAACCTACGAGCAGTACTTC
CASSLVDRTYEQYF
>TRBV27|NA|TRBJ2-7|TRBD1
TGTGCCAACCAACAGGGGGAAACCTACGAGCAGTACTTC
CANQQGETYEQYF
>TRBV7-2|NA|TRBJ2-7|TRBD2
TGTGCCAGCAGCACCCGACTAGCGGCCTACGAGCAGTACTTC
CASSTRLAAYEQYF
>TRBV14|NA|TRBJ2-7|NA
TGTGCCAGCAGCCAAGTGGATGCCTACGAGCAGTACTTC
CASSQVDAYEQYF
>TRBV27|NA|TRBJ1-2|NA
TGTGCCAGCAGTTCCGACAGGATAAACTATGGCTACACCTTC
CASSSDRINYGYTF
>TRBV7-3|NA|TRBJ1-1|NA
TGTGCCAGCAGCTCCAACAGAAACACTGAAGCTTTCTTT
CASSSNRNTEAFF
>TRBV5-1|NA|TRBJ2-1|TRBD2
TGCGCCAGCAGCTTGGCCCGAGATAGCGGGGAATCCTACAATGAGCAGTTCTTC
CASSLARDSGESYNEQFF
>TRBV18|NA|TRBJ2-5|TRBD2
TGTGCCAGCTCACCAAAGTTGGGGACTAGCGGGGCAACTGGGGAGACCCAGTACTTC
CASSPKLGTSGATGETQYF
>TRBV18|NA|TRBJ2-2|TRBD1
TGTGCCAGCTCACCAATTGGACGGGCAGGGGGCACCGGGGAGCTGTTTTTT
CASSPIGRAGGTGELFF
>TRBV30|NA|TRBJ1-5|NA
TGTGCCTGCCAACGGGAAGAAGATCAGCCCCAGCATTTT
CACQREEDQPQHF
>TRBV7-3|once|TRBJ2-1|TRBD2
TGTGCCAGCAGCTTAAACCGGGAGGGCTACAATGAGCAGTTCTTC
CASSLNREGYNEQFF
>TRBV18|NA|TRBJ1-3|NA
TGTGCCAGCTCACTAAAAGACGCAAACACCATATATTTT
CASSLKDANTIYF
>TRBV18|once|TRBJ2-7|NA
TGTGCCAGCTCACGAGGACGGCGGTTCGAGCAGTACTTC
CASSRGRRFEQYF
>TRBV6-5|NA|TRBJ2-1|TRBD2
TGTGCCAGCTGCAACGGGAGGTTTGAGCAGTTCTTC
CASCNGRFEQFF
>TRBV6-1|once|TRBJ2-7|TRBD1
TGTGCCAGCAGTGAGGGCAGGGGGCGAAACTACGAGCAGTACTTC
CASSEGRGRNYEQYF
>TRBV5-1|NA|TRBJ2-3|NA
TGCGCCAGCAGCGCCGGAATGGGCGATACGCAGTATTTT
CASSAGMGDTQYF
>TRBV28|NA|TRBJ1-2|TRBD1
TGTGCCAGCAGTTCGACAGGGGGCATCCATGGCTACACCTTC
CASSSTGGIHGYTF
>TRBV5-1|NA|TRBJ1-1|NA
TGCGCCAGCAGCTTCGACCCCGACCCGAACACTGAAGCTTTCTTT
CASSFDPDPNTEAFF
>TRBV9|NA|TRBJ2-5|NA
TGTGCCAGCAGCGTAGGTCCCCAAGAGACCCAGTACTTC
CASSVGPQETQYF
>TRBV25-1|NA|TRBJ2-1|NA
TGTGCCAGCAGTGGCTCCGGGACATTGGAATACGAGCAGTTCTTC
CASSGSGTLEYEQFF
>TRBV7-3|NA|TRBJ2-3|TRBD2
TGTGCCAGCAGCTTACTGCGGACTAGCGGGACGGCAGATACGCAGTATTTT
CASSLLRTSGTADTQYF
>TRBV6-5|NA|TRBJ1-2|TRBD1
TGTGCCAGCAGTTCCCAGGGGGTCTATGGCTACACCTTC
CASSSQGVYGYTF
>TRBV10-3|NA|TRBJ2-7|TRBD1
TGTGCCAGCAGGGGACAGGCCGAGAGAGAGCAGTACTTC
CASRGQAEREQYF
>TRBV6-5|NA|TRBJ1-4|NA
TGTGCCAGCAGAGACTACCGAGGAAAACTGTTTTTT
CASRDYRGKLFF
>TRBV29-1|NA|TRBJ1-2|NA
TGCAGCGTTGGGGGAACAGATGGCTACACCTTC
CSVGGTDGYTF
>TRBV29-1|NA|TRBJ2-1|TRBD1
TGCAGCGTTGAAGCTCTAGGGACAGGTCTCTCCTACAATGAGCAGTTCTTC
CSVEALGTGLSYNEQFF
>TRBV27|NA|TRBJ2-7|TRBD1
TGTGCCAGCAAGGTGCGGACAGGGTTTGGCGAGCAGTACTTC
CASKVRTGFGEQYF
>TRBV5-4|once|TRBJ2-7|NA
TGTGCCAGCAGCCGCAGATCCGAACACGAGCAGTACTTC
CASSRRSEHEQYF